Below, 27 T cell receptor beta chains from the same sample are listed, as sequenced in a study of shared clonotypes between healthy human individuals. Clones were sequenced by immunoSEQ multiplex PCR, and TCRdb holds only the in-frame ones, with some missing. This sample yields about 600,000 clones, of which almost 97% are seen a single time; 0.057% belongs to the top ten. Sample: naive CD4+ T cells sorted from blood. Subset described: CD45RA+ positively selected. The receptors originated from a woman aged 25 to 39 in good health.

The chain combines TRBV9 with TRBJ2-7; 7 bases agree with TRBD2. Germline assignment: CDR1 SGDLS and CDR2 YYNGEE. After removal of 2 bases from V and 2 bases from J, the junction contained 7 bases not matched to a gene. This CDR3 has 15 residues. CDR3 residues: CASSVGLAVPYEQYF. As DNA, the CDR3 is TGTGCCAGCAGCGTTGGGCTAGCGGTGCCCTACGAGCAGTACTTC.

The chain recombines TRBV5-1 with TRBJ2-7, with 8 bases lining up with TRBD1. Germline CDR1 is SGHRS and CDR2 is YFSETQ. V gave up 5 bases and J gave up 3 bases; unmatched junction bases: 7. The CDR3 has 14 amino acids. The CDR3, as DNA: TGCGCCAGCAGAATAAGTACAGGGGGCTACGAGCAGTACTTC. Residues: CASRISTGGYEQYF.

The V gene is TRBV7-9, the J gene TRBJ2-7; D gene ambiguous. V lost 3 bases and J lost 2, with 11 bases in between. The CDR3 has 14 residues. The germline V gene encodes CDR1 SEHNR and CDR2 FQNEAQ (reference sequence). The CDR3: CASSFAVETYEQYF. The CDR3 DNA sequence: TGTGCCAGCAGCTTTGCAGTGGAAACCTACGAGCAGTACTTC.

The CDR3, as DNA: TGTGCCAGCCGGACTAGCGGGCACTACGAGCAGTACTTC. As protein: CASRTSGHYEQYF. The chain joins TRBV28 to TRBJ2-7; TRBD2 matches 11 bases. The germline V gene has CDR1 MDHEN and CDR2 SYDVKM. This CDR3 is 13 amino acids long. The V gene end was trimmed by 8 bases and the J gene end by 3 bases; junction bases not matched to a gene: 3.

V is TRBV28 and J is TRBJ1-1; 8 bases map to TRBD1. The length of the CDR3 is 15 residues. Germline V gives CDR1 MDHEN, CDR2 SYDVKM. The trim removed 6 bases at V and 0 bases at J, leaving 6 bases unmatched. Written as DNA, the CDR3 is TGTGCCAGCAGCCCTACAGGGGGGCTGAACACTGAAGCTTTCTTT. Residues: CASSPTGGLNTEAFF.

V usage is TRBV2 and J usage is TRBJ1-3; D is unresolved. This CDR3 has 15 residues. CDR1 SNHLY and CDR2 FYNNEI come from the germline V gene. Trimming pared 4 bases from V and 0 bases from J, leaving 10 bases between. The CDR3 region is CASSVSGNSGNTIYF. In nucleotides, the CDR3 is TGTGCCAGCAGTGTGAGTGGGAACTCTGGAAACACCATATATTTT.

The CDR3 DNA reads as TGCAGCGTTGGGGGTGGGACTGAAGCTTTCTTT. This codes for CSVGGGTEAFF. The genes are TRBV29-1 and TRBJ1-1; D is unresolved. The CDR3 runs 11 residues. V was cut by 4 bases and J by 5 bases, with 8 bases left in between. From germline, CDR1 is SQVTM and CDR2 ANQGSEA.

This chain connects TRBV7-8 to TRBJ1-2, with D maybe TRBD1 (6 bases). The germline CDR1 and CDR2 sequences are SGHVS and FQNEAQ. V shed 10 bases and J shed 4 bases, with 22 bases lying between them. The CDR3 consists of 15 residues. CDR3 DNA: TGTGCCACCTCGACTCCAGGGGCCCGGGGCTATGGCTACACCTTC. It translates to CATSTPGARGYGYTF.

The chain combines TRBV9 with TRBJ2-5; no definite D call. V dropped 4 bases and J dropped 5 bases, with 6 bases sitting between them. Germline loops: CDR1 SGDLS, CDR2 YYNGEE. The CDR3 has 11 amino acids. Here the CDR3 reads CASSLGETQYF. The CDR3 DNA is TGTGCCAGCAGCCTAGGGGAGACCCAGTACTTC.

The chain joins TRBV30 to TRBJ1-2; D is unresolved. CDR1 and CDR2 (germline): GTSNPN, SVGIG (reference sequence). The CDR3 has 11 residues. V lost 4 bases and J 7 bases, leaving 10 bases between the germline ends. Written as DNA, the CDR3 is TGTGCCTGGAACCTAATAAGTGGCTACACCTTC. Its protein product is CAWNLISGYTF.

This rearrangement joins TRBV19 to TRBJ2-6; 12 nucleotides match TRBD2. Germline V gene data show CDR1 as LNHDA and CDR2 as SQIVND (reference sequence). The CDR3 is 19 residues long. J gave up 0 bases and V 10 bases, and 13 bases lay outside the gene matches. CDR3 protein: CATGKRASGRGSGANVLTF. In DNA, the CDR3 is TGTGCCACCGGCAAAAGGGCTAGCGGGAGGGGCTCTGGGGCCAACGTCCTGACTTTC.

The CDR3 nucleotides are TGTGCCAGCAGCCCAAGCGGGGTTGGTGACTATGGCTACACCTTC. Translation: CASSPSGVGDYGYTF. The chain joins TRBV13 to TRBJ1-2, with D uncertain. Deletions cut 5 bases from V and 3 bases from J, with 16 bases between. The CDR3 has 15 residues. Germline lookup yields CDR1 PRHDT and CDR2 FYEKMQ (reference sequence).

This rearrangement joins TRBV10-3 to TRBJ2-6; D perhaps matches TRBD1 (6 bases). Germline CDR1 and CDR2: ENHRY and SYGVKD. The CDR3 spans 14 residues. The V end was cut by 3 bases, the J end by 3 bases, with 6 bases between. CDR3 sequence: CAISDRGGANVLTF. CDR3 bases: TGTGCCATCAGTGACAGGGGTGGGGCCAACGTCCTGACTTTC.

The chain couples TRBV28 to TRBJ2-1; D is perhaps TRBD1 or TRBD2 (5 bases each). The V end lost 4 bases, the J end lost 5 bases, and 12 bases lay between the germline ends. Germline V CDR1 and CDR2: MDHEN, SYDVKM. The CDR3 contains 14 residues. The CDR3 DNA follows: TGTGCCAGCAGTTCCCCGGGACCAGACAATGAGCAGTTCTTC. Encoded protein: CASSSPGPDNEQFF.

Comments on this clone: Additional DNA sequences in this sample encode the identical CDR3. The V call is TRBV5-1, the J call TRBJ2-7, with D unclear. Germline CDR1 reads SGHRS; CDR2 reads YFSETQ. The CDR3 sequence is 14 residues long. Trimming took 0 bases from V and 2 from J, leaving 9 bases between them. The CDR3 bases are TGCGCCAGCAGCTTGGGGCAGGAACCCTACGAGCAGTACTTC. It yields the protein CASSLGQEPYEQYF. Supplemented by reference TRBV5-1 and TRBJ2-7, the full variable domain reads KAGVTQTPRYLIKTRGQQVTLSCSPISGHRSVSWYQQTPGQGLQFLFEYFSETQRNKGNFPGRFSGRQFSNSRSEMNVSTLELGDSALYLCASSLGQEPYEQYFGPGTRLTVT.

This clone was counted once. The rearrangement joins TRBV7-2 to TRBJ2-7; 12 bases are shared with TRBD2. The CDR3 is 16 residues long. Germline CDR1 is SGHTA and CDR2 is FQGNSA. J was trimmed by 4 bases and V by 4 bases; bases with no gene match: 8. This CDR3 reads CASSYLAGGPGYEQYF. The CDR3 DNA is TGTGCCAGCAGCTACCTAGCGGGAGGGCCGGGGTACGAGCAGTACTTC.

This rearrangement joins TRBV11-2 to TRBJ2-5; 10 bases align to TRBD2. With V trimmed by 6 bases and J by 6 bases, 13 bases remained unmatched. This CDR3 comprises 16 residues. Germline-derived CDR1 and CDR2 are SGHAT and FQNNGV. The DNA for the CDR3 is TGTGCCAGCAGTCCACCTCCCCCTAGCGGGAGAAAGACCCAGTACTTC. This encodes CASSPPPPSGRKTQYF.

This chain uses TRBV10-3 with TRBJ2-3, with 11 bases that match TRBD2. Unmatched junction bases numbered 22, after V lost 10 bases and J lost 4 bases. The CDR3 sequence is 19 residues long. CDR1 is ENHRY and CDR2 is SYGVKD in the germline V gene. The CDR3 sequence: CATRSGTGRTSGSPDTQYF. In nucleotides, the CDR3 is TGTGCCACCCGTTCCGGGACAGGCAGGACTAGCGGGTCCCCAGATACGCAGTATTTT.

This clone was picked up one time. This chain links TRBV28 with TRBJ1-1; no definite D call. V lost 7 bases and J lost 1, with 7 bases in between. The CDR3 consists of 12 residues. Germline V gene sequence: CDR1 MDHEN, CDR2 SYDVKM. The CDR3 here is CASTRQNTEAFF. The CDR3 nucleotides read TGTGCCAGCACTCGACAGAACACTGAAGCTTTCTTT.

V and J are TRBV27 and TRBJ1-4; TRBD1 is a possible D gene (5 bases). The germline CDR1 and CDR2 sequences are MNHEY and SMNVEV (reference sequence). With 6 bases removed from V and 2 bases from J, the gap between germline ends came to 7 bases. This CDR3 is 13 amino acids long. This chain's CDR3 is CASRRQTNEKLFF. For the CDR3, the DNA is TGTGCCAGCAGGAGACAGACTAATGAAAAACTGTTTTTT. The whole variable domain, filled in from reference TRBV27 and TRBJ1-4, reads EAQVTQNPRYLITVTGKKLTVTCSQNMNHEYMSWYRQDPGLGLRQIYYSMNVEVTDKGDVPEGYKVSRKEKRNFPLILESPSPNQTSLYFCASRRQTNEKLFFGSGTQLSVL.

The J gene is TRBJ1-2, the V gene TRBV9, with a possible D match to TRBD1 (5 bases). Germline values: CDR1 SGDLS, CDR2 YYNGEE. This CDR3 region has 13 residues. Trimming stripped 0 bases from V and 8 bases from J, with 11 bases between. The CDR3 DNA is TGTGCCAGCAGCGTAGTTGGGGGGATCGGCTACACCTTC. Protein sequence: CASSVVGGIGYTF.

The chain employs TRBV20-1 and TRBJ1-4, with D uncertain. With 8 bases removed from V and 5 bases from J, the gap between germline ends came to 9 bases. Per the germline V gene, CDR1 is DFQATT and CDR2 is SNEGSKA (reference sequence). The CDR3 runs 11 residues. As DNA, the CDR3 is TGCAGTTCGGTCCTAAATGAAAAACTGTTTTTT. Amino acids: CSSVLNEKLFF.

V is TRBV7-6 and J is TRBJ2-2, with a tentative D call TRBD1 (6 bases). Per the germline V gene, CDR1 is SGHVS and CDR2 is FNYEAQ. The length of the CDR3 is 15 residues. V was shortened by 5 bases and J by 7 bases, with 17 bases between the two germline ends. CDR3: CASSPTRTAGGELFF. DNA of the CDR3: TGTGCCAGCAGCCCCACAAGGACAGCAGGCGGGGAGCTGTTTTTT.

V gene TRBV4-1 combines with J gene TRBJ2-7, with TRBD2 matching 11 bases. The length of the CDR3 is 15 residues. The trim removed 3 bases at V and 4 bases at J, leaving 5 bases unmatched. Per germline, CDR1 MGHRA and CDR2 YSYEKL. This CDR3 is CASSHFASGRYEQYF. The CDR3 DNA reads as TGCGCCAGCAGCCACTTCGCTAGCGGGAGGTACGAGCAGTACTTC.

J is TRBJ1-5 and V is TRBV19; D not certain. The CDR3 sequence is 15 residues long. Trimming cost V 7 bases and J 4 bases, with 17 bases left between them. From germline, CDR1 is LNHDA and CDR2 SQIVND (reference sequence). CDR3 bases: TGTGCCAGTAAGAGCGGGCCGGAGCAAAATCAGCCCCAGCATTTT. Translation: CASKSGPEQNQPQHF. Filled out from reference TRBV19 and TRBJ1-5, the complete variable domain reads DGGITQSPKYLFRKEGQNVTLSCEQNLNHDAMYWYRQDPGQGLRLIYYSQIVNDFQKGDIAEGYSVSREKKESFPLTVTSAQKNPTAFYLCASKSGPEQNQPQHFGDGTRLSIL.

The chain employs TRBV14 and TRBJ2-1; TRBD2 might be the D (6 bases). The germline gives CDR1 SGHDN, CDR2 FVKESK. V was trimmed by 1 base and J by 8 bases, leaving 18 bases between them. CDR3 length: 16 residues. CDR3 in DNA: TGTGCCAGCAGCCAAGTCACCTGGGGGGTAAGGGATGAGCAGTTCTTC. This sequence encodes CASSQVTWGVRDEQFF.

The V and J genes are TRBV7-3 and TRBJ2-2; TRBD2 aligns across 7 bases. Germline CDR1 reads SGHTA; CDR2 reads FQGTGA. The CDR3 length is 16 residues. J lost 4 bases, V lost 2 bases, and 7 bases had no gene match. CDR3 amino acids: CASSLVSAGSTGELFF. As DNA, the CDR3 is TGTGCCAGCAGCTTAGTATCAGCGGGAAGCACCGGGGAGCTGTTTTTT.